This TCR beta chain derives from a study of cytomegalovirus exposure and HLA in healthy donors. Study-wide background: Previous work identified roughly 110 million unique TCR beta sequences from 150 million to 200 million T cells. Study-level points and caveats: A list of around 150 TCR beta chains associated with cytomegalovirus was given. It was taken for granted in presence/absence analyses that sequencing depth across donors was roughly uniform. With further analysis later on, most CMV-associated TCR beta chains appeared HLA-restricted.

V was pared by 8 bases and J by 0 bases, with 10 bases between. The CDR3 sequence is 13 residues long. Germline V gene data show CDR1 as MDHEN and CDR2 as SYDVKM. The PCR used 60 Vbeta and 13 Jbeta primers. TCRdb's table, derived via immunoSEQ multiplex PCR, lists solely in-frame clones and lacks some. The sample contains 150,000 to 200,000 clones, 75% to 80% of which appear only once. Note on this clone: Its antigen is as yet unknown.

The clonotype comes from a man aged 50 to 59 in good health and CMV-seropositive. This sequence joins TRBV28 and TRBJ1-1, with D uncertain. Sequencing input: PBMCs. As DNA, the CDR3 is TGTGCCAGCGATGGCTCAATGAACACTGAAGCTTTCTTT. Protein product: CASDGSMNTEAFF.